In this sample, the clone carrying this TCR beta chain turned up a few times. Antigen specificity is unknown. V lost 7 bases, J lost 6 bases, and 18 bases stayed unmatched. Germline V gene lookup returns CDR1 SGDLS and CDR2 YYNGEE. The length of the CDR3 is 17 residues. Primers for the PCR totalled 60 Vbeta and 13 Jbeta. Sequenced by immunoSEQ multiplex PCR; TCRdb stores in-frame clones only, minus some. The table has 140,000 to 150,000 clones, around 79% seen once. The sample belongs to a study of cytomegalovirus exposure and HLA in healthy donors. The study, taken as a whole, reports: The study flagged some 170 TCR beta chains as cytomegalovirus-associated.

Source material: PBMCs. The receptor was derived from a man aged 35 to 55 in good health and CMV-seropositive. V usage is TRBV9 and J usage is TRBJ1-4, with TRBD1 matching 7 bases. CDR3 sequence (DNA): TGTGCCAGCTCCCGGGCCCCCGGTAACAGGGGTCATGAAAAACTGTTTTTT. Protein: CASSRAPGNRGHEKLFF.